This T cell receptor (beta chain) was captured by sequencing in a study of cytomegalovirus exposure and HLA in healthy donors. The CDR3 is made up of 14 amino acids. V was clipped by 2 bases and J by 5 bases; unmatched bases: 5. From germline, CDR1 is SGHDT and CDR2 YYEEEE. Vbeta (60) and Jbeta (13) primers were used in the PCR. Repertoires were generated with immunoSEQ multiplex PCR, while TCRdb's copy carries only in-frame clones and drops some. Of 90,000 to 120,000 clones detected, 60% to 80% appear once; the ten largest clones hold 2% to 3%. The chain uses TRBV5-6 and TRBJ1-2; 8 bases align to TRBD1. The receptor's source is a man aged 50 or older in good health and CMV-seropositive. Source material: PBMCs. DNA of the CDR3: TGTGCCAGCAGCTTAGGCAGGGGGCCTTATGGCTACACCTTC. Encoded protein: CASSLGRGPYGYTF. Looking up the rest from reference TRBV5-6 and TRBJ1-2 gives the full variable domain: DAGVTQSPTHLIKTRGQQVTLRCSPKSGHDTVSWYQQALGQGPQFIFQYYEEEERQRGNFPDRFSGHQFPNYSSELNVNALLLGDSALYLCASSLGRGPYGYTFGSGTRLTVV.